This is a list of T cell receptor beta chains from one sample in a study of cytomegalovirus exposure and HLA in healthy donors. The protocol was immunoSEQ multiplex PCR, while the TCRdb copy is restricted to in-frame clones and leaves out a portion. The sample gives 200,000 to 300,000 clones, approximately 90% of which show up once; around 2.6% is in the top ten. Sequenced: PBMCs. Source of these receptors: a man between 18 and 29 years old in good health and CMV-seronegative. Both conserved end residues are part of each CDR3.

V	J	CDR3
TRBV5-1	TRBJ2-3	CASSLGPAGSSDTQYF
TRBV9	TRBJ2-3	CASSVTGDTQYF
TRBV7-3	TRBJ2-1	CASSLVSGVSYNEQFF
TRBV10-1	TRBJ1-4	CASSEIRGDEKLFF
TRBV18	TRBJ2-4	CASSPIAGAGGGIQYF
TRBV7-9	TRBJ1-5	CASTLTGSQDSPQHF
TRBV7-2	TRBJ2-5	CASSLGLLYQETQYF
TRBV6-8	TRBJ2-7	CASSRQGPYEQYF
TRBV29-1	TRBJ2-3	CSATPVADTQYF
TRBV7-2	TRBJ1-1	CASSLTGGNTEAFF
TRBV4-1	TRBJ2-7	CASSQDGGISAYEQYF
TRBV9	TRBJ2-6	CASSVALAGGPGANVLTF
TRBV7-2	TRBJ1-6	CASSTGDRRSYNSPLHF
TRBV4-1	TRBJ2-2	CASSQRTKGRAGELFF
TRBV5-1	TRBJ2-2	CASSVSGGDWRGELFF
TRBV29-1	TRBJ2-2	CSAGTGGTGELFF
TRBV7-7	TRBJ1-1	CASSPQPGGEAFF
TRBV30	TRBJ1-1	CAWREGVNTEAFF
TRBV7-2	TRBJ2-1	CASSPQSGGGASKEQFF
TRBV4-3	TRBJ2-3	CASSQEAGQGTDTQYF
TRBV4-3	TRBJ2-3	CASSQGVFQGQYF
TRBV5-1	TRBJ2-3	CASSSSGRYLDTQYF
TRBV6-1	TRBJ2-7	CASSIGTALYEQYF
TRBV5-1	TRBJ2-2	CASSLRAANTGELFF
TRBV5-8	TRBJ2-1	CASSPGTGRASYNEQFF
TRBV5-6	TRBJ2-1	CASSLNGFSRNEQFF
TRBV28	TRBJ1-2	CASSSGTPTYGYTF
TRBV2	TRBJ2-5	CASRREFLGETQYF
TRBV5-1	TRBJ2-3	CASTREGGDTQYF
TRBV7-8	TRBJ2-3	CASSLGGSGDTQYF
TRBV7-2	TRBJ2-7	CASSLVTIGRGRYEQYF
TRBV9	TRBJ2-7	CASSPLSEISGKEYEQYF
TRBV5-1	TRBJ1-1	CASSFSGTYTEAFF
TRBV29-1	TRBJ2-7	CSVDGDSSYEQYF
TRBV9	TRBJ1-3	CASSGESLGQNTIYF
TRBV6-1	TRBJ2-7	CASKGGGWLRYEQYF
TRBV4-1	TRBJ2-7	CASSQDAGAYEQYF
TRBV5-1	TRBJ1-6	CASSEGTYNSPLHF
TRBV7-2	TRBJ1-5	CASSLLGGQPQHF